The 28 T cell receptor beta chains listed next were all sequenced from one sample in a study of blood T cells in healthy people across ages. The authors ran a second PCR of about 6 to 11 cycles using a sample-barcoded 5' primer and a J-beta primer mix. TCRdb itself ran the 5' RACE reads through MiXCR, one entry per CDR3 protein. This sample carries hundreds of thousands of distinct CDR3 sequences, 46% of them seen once, and the ten largest clones take over 15%. Sequencing used blood. The receptors shown here come from a man aged 80 or over in good health.

This clonotype has a handful of counts. CDR3 protein: CASSQVQGAYNEQFF. CDR3 bases: TGCGCCAGCAGCCAAGTACAGGGGGCCTACAATGAGCAGTTCTTC. The genes are TRBV4-3 and TRBJ2-1, with TRBD1 identical over 8 bases. Germline values: CDR1 LGHNA, CDR2 YSLEER. CDR3 length: 15 amino acids. V was pared by 1 base and J by 2 bases, with 1 base of the junction left unmatched.

This clonotype was seen a single time. The gene calls are TRBV12-3 or TRBV12-4 and TRBJ2-3; 9 bases fit TRBD1. The V segment lost 5 bases and the J segment 0 bases; nucleotides outside the gene matches: 6. CDR3 length equals 16 residues. The CDR3 sequence: CASSLGQGYSTDTQYF. CDR3 nucleotide sequence: TGTGCCAGCAGTCTGGGACAGGGCTATAGCACAGATACGCAGTATTTT.

This sequence joins TRBV14 and TRBJ2-1; perhaps D is TRBD1 or TRBD2 (5 bases each). Trimming shortened V by 1 base and J by 4 bases, and 11 bases separated the two germline ends. Germline V gene lookup returns CDR1 SGHDN and CDR2 FVKESK. This CDR3 is built from 15 residues. The CDR3 bases are TGTGCCAGCAGCCAAGCCCGGGACCAGTACAATGAGCAGTTCTTC. Its translation is CASSQARDQYNEQFF.

This clonotype was recorded a few times. This chain uses TRBV7-2 with TRBJ2-3; either TRBD1 or TRBD2 may supply D (5 bases each). Trimming removed 3 bases at V and 0 bases at J, with 19 bases between. CDR1 is SGHTA, CDR2 FQGNSA, per germline. This CDR3 has 18 amino acids. For the CDR3, the DNA is TGTGCCAGCAGCTTCTCGGGACCAACGTCTTCTAGCACAGATACGCAGTATTTT. It specifies CASSFSGPTSSSTDTQYF.

V is TRBV20-1 and J is TRBJ1-5; D is possibly TRBD1 (5 bases). Germline loops: CDR1 DFQATT, CDR2 SNEGSKA (reference sequence). The CDR3 sequence is 15 residues long. Trimming left V 6 bases short and J 5 bases short, with 20 bases between. CDR3 amino acids: CSARMLGTPDQPQHF. CDR3 bases: TGCAGTGCCAGGATGCTCGGGACTCCCGATCAGCCCCAGCATTTT.

A note on this clonotype: A much larger clone differs by one base, so this may be a read error. This sequence joins TRBV28 and TRBJ2-7, with D tentatively TRBD1 (7 bases). The germline CDR1 and CDR2 sequences are MDHEN and SYDVKM. Trimming removed 2 bases at V and 7 bases at J, with 18 bases between. This CDR3 has 15 residues. CDR3 sequence reads: CASSLGAGGYNEQYF. DNA of the CDR3: TGTGCCAGCAGTTTAGGCGCAGGGGGGTACAATGAGCAGTACTTC.

The rearrangement joins TRBV20-1 to TRBJ2-7; TRBD1 or TRBD2 may be the D gene (5 bases each). Deletions cut 6 bases from V and 2 bases from J, with 17 bases between. CDR3 size: 14 residues. Germline V gene data show CDR1 as DFQATT and CDR2 as SNEGSKA (reference sequence). The CDR3 sequence: CSADSGTPTYEQYF. CDR3 nucleotides: TGCAGTGCCGACTCCGGGACGCCTACCTACGAGCAGTACTTC.

The genes are TRBV5-1 and TRBJ2-1; D is unresolved. The germline CDR1 and CDR2 sequences are SGHRS and YFSETQ. This CDR3 has 14 residues. Trimming stripped 0 bases from V and 3 bases from J, with 7 bases between. Here the CDR3 DNA reads TGCGCCAGCAGCTTGGGGAGCCTCTACAATGAGCAGTTCTTC. Translation gives CASSLGSLYNEQFF.

This clonotype appeared once. The V and J genes are TRBV29-1 and TRBJ2-1; TRBD2 matches 12 bases. In germline, CDR1 is SQVTM, CDR2 ANQGSEA. The CDR3 sequence is 16 residues long. V lost 5 bases, J lost 4 bases, and 9 bases stayed unmatched. This CDR3 reads CSVRLAGGPKYNEQFF. CDR3 DNA: TGCAGCGTTCGGCTAGCGGGAGGGCCGAAGTACAATGAGCAGTTCTTC.

The chain employs TRBV29-1 and TRBJ2-2, with 10 bases fitting TRBD1. Germline V gene lookup returns CDR1 SQVTM and CDR2 ANQGSEA. V shed 4 bases, J shed 7 bases, and the junction held 9 bases outside the gene matches. The CDR3 loop spans 15 amino acids. The CDR3 spells CSVAPGQGNFGELFF. The DNA of the CDR3 is TGCAGCGTTGCTCCGGGACAGGGGAATTTCGGGGAGCTGTTTTTT.

About this clonotype: A single base separates this from a much larger clone, so it may be a read error. This chain links TRBV7-3 with TRBJ2-3; D remains unclear. The CDR3 is made up of 15 amino acids. Germline V gene lookup returns CDR1 SGHTA and CDR2 FQGTGA. CDR3 sequence (DNA): TGTGCCGGCAGCTTAAACAGTGCTAGCACAGATACGCAGTATTTT. Translated, it gives CAGSLNSASTDTQYF.

This chain links TRBV11-2 with TRBJ2-7; D unresolved. Germline lookup yields CDR1 SGHAT and CDR2 FQNNGV. The CDR3 has 13 residues. V gave up 1 base and J gave up 6 bases, with 10 bases separating them. The CDR3 protein is CASSLVRLGEQYF. For the CDR3, the DNA is TGTGCCAGCAGCTTAGTCCGATTGGGCGAGCAGTACTTC.

The gene calls are TRBV7-9 and TRBJ2-7, with D perhaps matching TRBD1 or TRBD2 (5 bases each). CDR3 length: 14 residues. Germline values: CDR1 SEHNR, CDR2 FQNEAQ (reference sequence). V shed 3 bases and J shed 4 bases, with 13 bases lying between them. The CDR3 DNA is TGTGCCAGCAGCTTCGGGGCAACTCCTTACGAGCAGTACTTC. The encoded protein is CASSFGATPYEQYF.

This rearrangement joins TRBV20-1 to TRBJ2-3; 11 positions agree with TRBD2. Trimming removed 2 bases from V and 11 bases from J; junction bases left unmatched: 15. The CDR3 has 16 amino acids. Germline values: CDR1 DFQATT, CDR2 SNEGSKA (reference sequence). The CDR3 loop reads CSARINTSGSYGMQYF. The CDR3 nucleotides read TGCAGTGCTAGAATCAACACTAGCGGGAGTTATGGGATGCAGTATTTT.

This chain uses TRBV5-4 with TRBJ2-4, with D maybe TRBD2 (6 bases). The J call is doubtful: the DNA matches TRBJ2-5 better. The CDR3 spans 14 residues. Germline CDR1 reads SGHNT; CDR2 reads YYREEE (reference sequence). CDR3 nucleotide sequence: TGTGCCAGCAGTAGCACGCGGGAAGGAGAGACCCAGTACTTC. Its protein is CASSSTREGETQYF.

This clonotype was counted a few times. The chain couples TRBV6-6 to TRBJ1-5; 8 bases agree with TRBD1. CDR1 is MNHNY and CDR2 is SVGAGI in the germline V gene (reference sequence). V was clipped by 7 bases and J by 0 bases; unmatched bases: 8. CDR3 size: 16 residues. Here the CDR3 reads CASNPDRAYSNQPQHF. In DNA, the CDR3 is TGTGCCAGCAACCCGGACAGGGCATATAGCAATCAGCCCCAGCATTTT.

V usage is TRBV29-1 and J usage is TRBJ2-7; 11 positions agree with TRBD2. Germline values: CDR1 SQVTM, CDR2 ANQGSEA. Trimming cost V 3 bases and J 4 bases; bases outside gene matches: 5. The length of the CDR3 is 14 residues. Here the CDR3 DNA reads TGCAGCGTTGAGACTAGCGGGGAACAATACGAGCAGTACTTC. It translates to CSVETSGEQYEQYF.

This chain joins TRBV7-3 and TRBJ2-1, with D uncertain. This CDR3 has 13 amino acids. CDR1 and CDR2 from the germline V gene are SGHTA and FQGTGA. The V end lost 1 base, the J end lost 9 bases, and 10 bases lay between the germline ends. Here the CDR3 DNA reads TGTGCCAGCAGCTTAATTGGTCCGTCTGAGCAGTTCTTC. Its translation: CASSLIGPSEQFF.

V usage is TRBV5-1 and J usage is TRBJ2-7; D is uncertain. The CDR3 has 13 residues. Trimming removed 4 bases from V and 6 bases from J, with 14 bases in between. Per the germline V gene, CDR1 is SGHRS and CDR2 is YFSETQ. The CDR3 DNA is TGCGCCAGCAGCGGTAGTACCACCCGCGAGCAGTACTTC. This translates into CASSGSTTREQYF.

The chain combines TRBV19 with TRBJ2-2; D is undetermined. The germline gives CDR1 LNHDA, CDR2 SQIVND (reference sequence). This CDR3 has 15 amino acids. The V gene lost 6 bases and the J gene lost 0 bases, with 11 bases spanning the gap. CDR3 sequence: CASRLNNANTGELFF. In DNA form, the CDR3 reads TGTGCCAGTAGGTTAAACAACGCGAACACCGGGGAGCTGTTTTTT.

The chain uses TRBV20-1 and TRBJ2-6; D is perhaps TRBD1 (6 bases). The CDR3 extends over 15 amino acids. V dropped 5 bases and J dropped 2 bases, with 13 bases sitting between them. Germline CDR1 and CDR2: DFQATT and SNEGSKA (reference sequence). In DNA form, the CDR3 reads TGCAGTGCTCCCCGACAGGTCACTGGGGCCAACGTCCTGACTTTC. As protein: CSAPRQVTGANVLTF.

This clonotype has more than one count but fewer than ten. This may arise from a read error, as a much more abundant clone is one base away. V gene TRBV7-2 combines with J gene TRBJ2-1; D is perhaps TRBD2 (6 bases). Germline values: CDR1 SGHTA, CDR2 FQGNSA. V lost 1 base and J lost 5, with 15 bases in between. The CDR3 runs to 16 residues. The CDR3 loop reads CASSLGGLAPNNEQFF. CDR3 sequence (DNA): TGTGCCAGCAGCTTAGGTGGGCTAGCGCCTAACAATGAGCAGTTCTTC.

This clonotype was seen a handful of times. This rearrangement joins TRBV27 to TRBJ2-1; a possible D gene is TRBD1 (5 bases). The germline V gene has CDR1 MNHEY and CDR2 SMNVEV (reference sequence). This CDR3 contains 13 residues. V gave up 7 bases and J gave up 9 bases, with 16 bases separating them. The DNA of the CDR3 is TGTGCCAGCAAATGGTCCAGGGTAGGTGAGCAGTTCTTC. It yields the protein CASKWSRVGEQFF.

This chain joins TRBV11-3 and TRBJ2-1; 8 positions match TRBD1. Germline V gives CDR1 SGHNT, CDR2 YENEEA. CDR3 size: 15 residues. Trimming at V came to 5 bases and at J to 4 bases, leaving 7 bases not matched to a gene. The CDR3 sequence is CASSTRQGSYNEQFF. The DNA for the CDR3 is TGTGCCAGCAGCACAAGACAGGGGTCATACAATGAGCAGTTCTTC.

The rearrangement uses TRBV5-1 and TRBJ2-3; 9 nucleotides agree with TRBD1. CDR1 SGHRS and CDR2 YFSETQ come from the germline V gene. This CDR3 has 15 amino acids. V was pared by 4 bases and J by 3 bases, with 6 bases of the junction left unmatched. CDR3 loop: CASSGRTGETDTQYF. In nucleotides, the CDR3 is TGCGCCAGCAGCGGCCGGACAGGGGAAACAGATACGCAGTATTTT.

This chain joins TRBV20-1 and TRBJ1-4; D is ambiguous. The CDR3 is made up of 13 amino acids. The germline CDR1 and CDR2 sequences are DFQATT and SNEGSKA (reference sequence). V was cut by 6 bases and J by 10 bases, with 18 bases left in between. The CDR3 DNA reads TGCAGTGCGAGGGAGACATTCCGTGGAAAACTGTTTTTT. Translating gives CSARETFRGKLFF.

The chain has TRBV7-2 and TRBJ1-2; D gene ambiguous. Germline V gene lookup returns CDR1 SGHTA and CDR2 FQGNSA. The CDR3 contains 16 residues. The V and J ends lost 4 bases and 7 bases respectively, with 22 bases between them. The CDR3 sequence is CASSSPQRGFLGGYTF. CDR3 nucleotides: TGTGCCAGCAGCTCCCCCCAACGAGGGTTTCTGGGTGGCTACACCTTC.

The V and J genes are TRBV5-4 and TRBJ2-1, with 14 bases fitting TRBD2. J was trimmed by 2 bases and V by 0 bases; bases with no gene match: 4. This CDR3 region has 18 residues. Germline V gene data show CDR1 as SGHNT and CDR2 as YYREEE (reference sequence). CDR3 DNA sequence: TGTGCCAGCAGCTTGGGGACTAGCGGGAGGACCACCTACAATGAGCAGTTCTTC. Its translation is CASSLGTSGRTTYNEQFF.